Presented here are 23 T cell receptor beta chains from one specimen sequenced in a study of blood T cells in healthy people across ages. Using a J-beta primer mix together with a sample-barcoded 5' primer, a second PCR was run for roughly 7 to 12 cycles. TCRdb re-called the 5' RACE reads through MiXCR, storing one row per CDR3 protein. Seen here are about 930,000 distinct CDR3 sequences, 25% to 30% observed once, and the top ten hold about 9.4%. This same sample was also part of a study on T cells of mothers and their children.

The sample comprised blood. These receptors were collected from a woman in her thirties or forties in good health.

The sample holds a few counts of this clonotype. The chain uses TRBV29-1 and TRBJ2-3, with TRBD2 identical over 10 bases. The J segment lost 4 bases and the V segment lost 7 bases, leaving 8 bases of the junction unmatched. The CDR3 covers 14 residues. Germline CDR1 is SQVTM and CDR2 is ANQGSEA. This CDR3 reads CSGSGGAVSDTQYF. DNA of the CDR3: TGCAGCGGAAGCGGGGGGGCCGTTTCAGATACGCAGTATTTT.

Many counts were recorded for this clonotype. The chain employs TRBV10-3 and TRBJ2-5; 7 nucleotides match TRBD1. V trimming: 5 bases; J trimming: 0 bases; junction bases outside the gene matches: 3. Germline loops: CDR1 ENHRY, CDR2 SYGVKD. CDR3 length equals 14 residues. CDR3 sequence reads: CAISWGQNQETQYF. The CDR3, as DNA: TGTGCCATCAGTTGGGGACAGAACCAAGAGACCCAGTACTTC.

This clonotype turned up a few times. The chain couples TRBV14 to TRBJ2-1; 11 nucleotides agree with TRBD1. Germline V gene sequence: CDR1 SGHDN, CDR2 FVKESK. The CDR3 runs to 16 residues. V gave up 2 bases and J gave up 8 bases; unmatched junction bases: 8. CDR3 nucleotides: TGTGCCAGCAGCCAAATAGGACAGGGGGCGGGTGATGAGCAGTTCTTC. As protein: CASSQIGQGAGDEQFF.

The chain recombines TRBV30 with TRBJ1-2, with D possibly being TRBD1 (5 bases). This CDR3 contains 13 residues. V lost 3 bases, J lost 6 bases, and 14 bases lay in between. Germline V gene data show CDR1 as GTSNPN and CDR2 as SVGIG (reference sequence). For the CDR3, the DNA is TGTGCCTGGAGGGGAGGGGCAGGAGATGGCTACACCTTC. Amino acids: CAWRGGAGDGYTF.

The J gene is TRBJ1-2, the V gene TRBV10-3; D is unclear. This CDR3 spans 14 amino acids. Per the germline V gene, CDR1 is ENHRY and CDR2 is SYGVKD. V dropped 2 bases and J dropped 3 bases, with 10 bases sitting between them. The CDR3 loop reads CAISENRHHYGYTF. The CDR3, as DNA: TGTGCCATCAGTGAGAACAGACACCACTATGGCTACACCTTC.

This clonotype was seen ten or more times. The rearrangement links TRBV18 to TRBJ1-1; D possibly corresponds to TRBD1 (5 bases). Trimming pared 3 bases from V and 6 bases from J, leaving 23 bases between. Looked up from germline, CDR1 is KGHSH and CDR2 is LQKENI. The CDR3 is 17 residues long. DNA of the CDR3: TGTGCCAGCTCACCCGGGCAGGGATCACTGCCGGTGTCTGAAGCTTTCTTT. It translates to CASSPGQGSLPVSEAFF. The variable domain in full, with the rest retrieved from reference TRBV18 and TRBJ1-1, is NAGVMQNPRHLVRRRGQEARLRCSPMKGHSHVYWYRQLPEEGLKFMVYLQKENIIDESGMPKERFSAEFPKEGPSILRIQQVVRGDSAAYFCASSPGQGSLPVSEAFFGQGTRLTVV.

J is TRBJ1-2 and V is TRBV6-1; 10 nucleotides agree with TRBD1. This CDR3 spans 16 amino acids. The germline CDR1 and CDR2 sequences are MNHNS and SASEGT. V was pared by 2 bases and J by 6 bases, with 9 bases of the junction left unmatched. The CDR3 bases are TGTGCCAGCAGTGAAACAGGGACAGGGGACTGGGATGGCTACACCTTC. Its translation is CASSETGTGDWDGYTF.

This clonotype was observed a handful of times. The CDR3 is CASSPGPGNQPQHF. The DNA of the CDR3 is TGTGCCAGCAGCCCAGGACCGGGAAATCAGCCCCAGCATTTT. The genes are TRBV7-8 and TRBJ1-5, with D unclear. Per germline, CDR1 SGHVS and CDR2 FQNEAQ. The length of the CDR3 is 14 residues. V was pared by 5 bases and J by 4 bases, with 12 bases between.

The rearrangement links TRBV7-3 to TRBJ2-1; D may be TRBD1 or TRBD2 (6 bases each). The length of the CDR3 is 12 residues. Germline V gives CDR1 SGHTA, CDR2 FQGTGA. The V end lost 0 bases, the J end lost 15 bases, and 12 bases lay between the germline ends. CDR3 sequence reads: CASSLTGGLTFF. CDR3 coding DNA: TGTGCCAGCAGCTTAACGGGGGGCCTTACGTTCTTC.

The V and J genes are TRBV29-1 and TRBJ2-6; D might be TRBD1 or TRBD2, each matching 6 bases. Looked up from germline, CDR1 is SQVTM and CDR2 is ANQGSEA. This CDR3 is built from 15 residues. V was pared by 6 bases and J by 4 bases, with 16 bases between. CDR3: CSVRRGQAGANVLTF. The CDR3 bases are TGCAGCGTACGACGGGGGCAGGCCGGGGCCAACGTCCTGACTTTC.

The rearrangement joins TRBV28 to TRBJ1-2, with 11 bases matching TRBD1. Germline loops: CDR1 MDHEN, CDR2 SYDVKM. CDR3 size: 12 residues. V lost 8 bases and J lost 7; bases outside the gene matches: 3. The CDR3 protein is CASRDRGSGYTF. DNA for the CDR3: TGTGCCAGCCGGGACAGGGGGAGTGGCTACACCTTC.

This clonotype has only a few counts. A much larger clone is a single base away; this may be a read error. The rearrangement links TRBV28 to TRBJ1-2, with unresolved D. V lost 2 bases to trimming and J lost 4 bases, with 8 bases between them. Germline V gene sequence: CDR1 MDHEN, CDR2 SYDVKM. This CDR3 comprises 13 residues. CDR3 in amino acids: CASSLGQCYGYTF. DNA for the CDR3: TGTGCCAGCAGTTTAGGCCAGTGCTATGGCTACACCTTC.

The CDR3 reads CASSSGSDEKLFF. The CDR3 nucleotides read TGCGCCAGCAGCAGCGGCTCGGATGAAAAACTGTTTTTT. The V call is TRBV5-1, the J call TRBJ1-4; D gene uncertain. V was shortened by 4 bases and J by 6 bases, with 10 bases between the two germline ends. Germline loops: CDR1 SGHRS, CDR2 YFSETQ. The CDR3 sequence is 13 residues long.

The chain employs TRBV9 and TRBJ1-2; D possibly corresponds to TRBD1 (6 bases). V was pared by 3 bases and J by 4 bases, with 10 bases between. The CDR3 contains 13 residues. CDR1 and CDR2 (germline): SGDLS, YYNGEE. In DNA, the CDR3 is TGTGCCAGCAGCGCCGACAGGCCCTATGGCTACACCTTC. Amino acid sequence: CASSADRPYGYTF.

This clonotype came up a few times. The V gene is TRBV5-5, the J gene TRBJ2-5, with 7 bases aligning to TRBD1. The CDR3 is made up of 16 amino acids. The trim removed 0 bases at V and 1 base at J, leaving 6 bases unmatched. The germline V gene encodes CDR1 SGHKS and CDR2 YYEKEE (reference sequence). CDR3 sequence: CASSLGDSAFQETQYF. CDR3 nucleotide sequence: TGTGCCAGCAGCTTGGGGGACAGCGCATTCCAAGAGACCCAGTACTTC.

The CDR3 DNA reads as TGCAGCGTTCGTCCCCGACAGGGACAGACCCAGTACTTC. Translated: CSVRPRQGQTQYF. This chain links TRBV29-1 with TRBJ2-5, with 7 bases identical to TRBD1. V lost 5 bases to trimming and J lost 6 bases; unmatched junction nucleotides: 9. The CDR3 spans 13 residues. CDR1 is SQVTM, CDR2 ANQGSEA, per germline.

Of note for this clonotype: This may stem from a read error, because a much larger clone lies one nucleotide away. In DNA, the CDR3 is TGTGCCAGCAGCCACCGGGACGGAGCCTACGAGCAGTACTTC. Its translation is CASSHRDGAYEQYF. The chain joins TRBV7-6 to TRBJ2-7; D possibly uses TRBD1 or TRBD2 (5 bases each). Germline CDR1 and CDR2: SGHVS and FNYEAQ. V gave up 5 bases and J gave up 2 bases, with 13 bases separating them. This CDR3 has 14 amino acids.

V and J are TRBV20-1 and TRBJ2-1, with 11 nucleotides matching TRBD2. Germline V gene lookup returns CDR1 DFQATT and CDR2 SNEGSKA (reference sequence). The CDR3 totals 18 residues. V was pared by 1 base and J by 4 bases, with 12 bases of the junction left unmatched. The CDR3 loop reads CSARGLAGRSPQYNEQFF. DNA for the CDR3: TGCAGTGCTAGAGGACTAGCGGGGAGATCCCCTCAATACAATGAGCAGTTCTTC.

CDR3: CASSQTLITVTSYNEQFF. CDR3 DNA: TGTGCCAGCAGCCAGACCCTGATTACAGTGACCTCCTACAATGAGCAGTTCTTC. The chain combines TRBV14 with TRBJ2-1; D is undetermined. Trimming took off 3 bases at V and 0 bases at J, with 18 bases between the two ends. Germline CDR1 reads SGHDN; CDR2 reads FVKESK. This CDR3 is 18 amino acids long.

With respect to this clonotype: Since a much larger clone is just one base distant, this may be a read error. The chain is built from TRBV29-1 and TRBJ2-1; 8 bases map to TRBD1. This CDR3 is 15 amino acids long. Germline assignment: CDR1 SQVTM and CDR2 ANQGSEA. Trimming cost V 4 bases and J 10 bases; bases outside gene matches: 15. CDR3 protein: CSVGGRGTGAYEQFF. CDR3 DNA sequence: TGCAGCGTTGGGGGCCGAGGGACAGGAGCCTACGAGCAGTTCTTC.

This clonotype has a count of ten or more. The V and J genes are TRBV20-1 and TRBJ1-2, with no clear D. Germline-derived CDR1 and CDR2 are DFQATT and SNEGSKA (reference sequence). The CDR3 is made up of 14 amino acids. V was shortened by 1 base and J by 4 bases, with 13 bases between the two germline ends. CDR3 coding DNA: TGCAGTGCTAGAGGCGGATCGACCAGCTATGGCTACACCTTC. Protein product: CSARGGSTSYGYTF.

As concerns this clonotype: A single base separates this from a much larger clone, so it may be a read error. The V gene is TRBV2, the J gene TRBJ2-4, with D hard to call. Judging by the DNA end, TRBJ2-7 fits better; the J call may be wrong. Germline V gene lookup returns CDR1 SNHLY and CDR2 FYNNEI. CDR3 length: 15 residues. The CDR3 is CASSGPGRVGCEQYF. In DNA, the CDR3 is TGTGCCAGCAGTGGACCAGGTAGGGTAGGCTGCGAGCAGTACTTC.

The chain combines TRBV29-1 with TRBJ2-5; 13 positions match TRBD2. The CDR3 covers 15 residues. V shed 5 bases, J shed 7 bases, and the junction held 10 bases outside the gene matches. From germline, CDR1 is SQVTM and CDR2 ANQGSEA. CDR3 nucleotides: TGCAGCGTTAACGGACTAGCGGGAGAAGGTTCGACCCAGTACTTC. It codes for CSVNGLAGEGSTQYF. Combining the CDR3 with reference TRBV29-1 and TRBJ2-5 gives the whole variable domain SAVISQKPSRDICQRGTSLTIQCQVDSQVTMMFWYRQQPGQSLTLIATANQGSEATYESGFVIDKFPISRPNLTFSTLTVSNMSPEDSSIYLCSVNGLAGEGSTQYFGPGTRLLVL.